This TCR beta chain was identified during a study of shared T cell receptors in the human thymus. Sequenced by immunoSEQ multiplex PCR; TCRdb stores in-frame clones only, minus some. Seen here are some 640,000 clones, 87% observed once, and the top ten hold roughly 0.0087%. This CDR3 is built from 17 residues. The V and J ends lost 0 bases and 3 bases respectively, with 15 bases between them. Germline-derived CDR1 and CDR2 are SGHDT and YYEEEE. These same data were also listed under a study on human thymus T cells. That source notes: Healthy Finnish infants undergoing corrective surgery for congenital heart defects were the donors. Corrective cardiac surgery supplied the resected thymus tissue. Apparent skewing of V and J gene usage characterized both thymic and blood repertoires.

Source material: thymocytes. The sequence was collected from a boy under two years old with a congenital heart defect. The chain is built from TRBV5-6 and TRBJ2-2, with D perhaps matching TRBD2 (5 bases). The CDR3 DNA reads as TGTGCCAGCAGCTTGGGGGCGGGTCTCGGGGACACCGGGGAGCTGTTTTTT. Translation gives CASSLGAGLGDTGELFF.